The T cell receptor beta chain under discussion was sequenced for a study of early T cells in non-severe SARS-CoV-2 infection. Across the study: Chains were unpaired, as sequencing was done on bulk RNA from unsorted whole blood.

The germline V gene encodes CDR1 SGHAT and CDR2 FQDESV (reference sequence). Germline trimming cut 5 bases from V and 0 bases from J; bases unmatched to any gene: 5. The CDR3 extends over 15 amino acids. Each cDNA molecule carried a unique molecular identifier. TCRdb re-called the 5' RACE reads through MiXCR, storing one row per CDR3 protein. The sample has some 57,000 distinct CDR3 sequences, 8.2% seen once; the top ten hold roughly 4.2%. The chain carries TRBV11-1 and TRBJ2-7; 9 bases match TRBD2. The sequenced sample was whole blood. The sequence came from an adult who was a healthcare worker with PCR-confirmed SARS-CoV-2 infection or an uninfected control (not recorded which). The CDR3 here is CASSRGGDSSYEQYF. CDR3 coding DNA: TGTGCCAGCAGCCGCGGGGGGGACTCCTCCTACGAGCAGTACTTC.